This entry lists 6 T cell receptor beta chains sequenced from one sample in a study of T-cell reconstitution after alpha-beta-depleted transplantation in children. Unique molecular identifiers were used to barcode this TCRbeta library. TCRdb called the PCR reads again in MiXCR, with one record for every CDR3 protein. This table holds 600,000 to 700,000 distinct CDR3 sequences, 15% to 20% found once. Specimen: PBMCs from the stem cell graft donor, collected from the stem cell graft. The receptors were gathered from a human donor who donated a stem cell graft to a child with acute myeloid leukemia.

There are many counts of this clonotype. The chain is built from TRBV7-9 and TRBJ2-7, with D perhaps matching TRBD1 (6 bases). CDR3 length equals 15 residues. Trimming removed 3 bases at V and 5 bases at J, with 17 bases between. Per the germline V gene, CDR1 is SEHNR and CDR2 is FQNEAQ (reference sequence). As DNA, the CDR3 is TGTGCCAGCAGCTTGGGGTCAGGGGATACCCACGAGCAGTACTTC. The encoded protein is CASSLGSGDTHEQYF.

The sample holds many counts of this clonotype. The chain combines TRBV20-1 with TRBJ2-4; perhaps D is TRBD1 or TRBD2 (5 bases each). V was trimmed by 6 bases and J by 0 bases, leaving 15 bases between them. Germline V lookup: CDR1 DFQATT, CDR2 SNEGSKA (reference sequence). The length of the CDR3 is 15 residues. CDR3 protein: CSARTGGAAKNIQYF. The CDR3, as DNA: TGCAGTGCCAGGACTGGGGGAGCAGCCAAAAACATTCAGTACTTC.

This clonotype has at least ten counts. This sequence joins TRBV20-1 and TRBJ1-2; 7 bases are a match to TRBD1. This CDR3 is built from 13 residues. V was clipped by 3 bases and J by 5 bases; unmatched bases: 6. Germline V gene lookup returns CDR1 DFQATT and CDR2 SNEGSKA (reference sequence). The CDR3 here is CSASSDRLYGYTF. The CDR3 DNA follows: TGCAGTGCTAGTTCGGACAGGCTTTATGGCTACACCTTC.

The chain has TRBV11-2 and TRBJ2-7; a possible D gene is TRBD1 (6 bases). Per the germline V gene, CDR1 is SGHAT and CDR2 is FQNNGV. V lost 3 bases and J 3 bases, leaving 12 bases between the germline ends. This CDR3 contains 14 residues. This CDR3 reads CASSFAAQGYEQYF. The CDR3 coding sequence is TGTGCCAGCAGCTTTGCGGCACAGGGCTACGAGCAGTACTTC.

This chain joins TRBV7-2 and TRBJ2-2; D is uncertain. V lost 5 bases, J lost 4 bases, and 5 bases lay in between. The CDR3 spans 12 residues. From germline, CDR1 is SGHTA and CDR2 FQGNSA. CDR3 sequence reads: CASSDRTGELFF. The DNA for the CDR3 is TGTGCCAGCAGCGACCGCACCGGGGAGCTGTTTTTT. The variable domain in full, completed from reference TRBV7-2 and TRBJ2-2, reads GAGVSQSPSNKVTEKGKDVELRCDPISGHTALYWYRQSLGQGLEFLIYFQGNSAPDKSGLPSDRFSAERTGGSVSTLTIQRTQQEDSAVYLCASSDRTGELFFGEGSRLTVL.

This clonotype was counted many times. This chain connects TRBV20-1 to TRBJ2-7; D may correspond to TRBD1 or TRBD2 (5 bases each). The germline V gene encodes CDR1 DFQATT and CDR2 SNEGSKA (reference sequence). CDR3 length: 14 residues. V was trimmed by 6 bases and J by 3 bases, leaving 18 bases between them. The CDR3 is CSARAPGTYYEQYV. The CDR3 DNA reads TGCAGTGCAAGGGCGCCCGGGACCTACTACGAGCAGTACGTC.